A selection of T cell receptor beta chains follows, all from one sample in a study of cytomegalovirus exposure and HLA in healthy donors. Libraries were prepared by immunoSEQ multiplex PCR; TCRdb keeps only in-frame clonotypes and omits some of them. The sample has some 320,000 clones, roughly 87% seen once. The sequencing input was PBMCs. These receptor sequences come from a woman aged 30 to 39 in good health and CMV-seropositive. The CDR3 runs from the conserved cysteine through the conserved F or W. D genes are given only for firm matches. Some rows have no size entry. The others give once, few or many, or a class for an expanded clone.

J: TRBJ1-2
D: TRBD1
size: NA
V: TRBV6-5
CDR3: CASSESAGGDYGYTF
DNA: TGTGCCAGCAGCGAGTCAGCAGGGGGCGACTATGGCTACACCTTC

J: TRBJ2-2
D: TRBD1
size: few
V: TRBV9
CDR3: CASSVVSPGQGAAGELFF
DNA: TGTGCCAGCAGCGTGGTCTCCCCCGGACAGGGGGCCGCCGGGGAGCTGTTTTTT

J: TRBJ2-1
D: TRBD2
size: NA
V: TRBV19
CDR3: CASSWGSGRARGNEQFF
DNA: TGTGCCAGTAGTTGGGGTAGCGGGAGGGCCCGGGGCAATGAGCAGTTCTTC

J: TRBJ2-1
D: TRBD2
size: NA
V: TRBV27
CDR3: CASSSYSSGRAKNEQFF
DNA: TGTGCCAGCAGTTCCTACTCTAGCGGGAGGGCCAAGAATGAGCAGTTCTTC

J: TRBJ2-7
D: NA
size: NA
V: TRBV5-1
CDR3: CASSPTRLGSSYEQYF
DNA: TGCGCCAGCAGCCCGACGAGACTAGGGAGTTCCTACGAGCAGTACTTC

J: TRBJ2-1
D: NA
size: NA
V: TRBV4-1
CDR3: CASSQSPSNEQFF
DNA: TGCGCCAGCAGCCAATCCCCGAGCAATGAGCAGTTCTTC

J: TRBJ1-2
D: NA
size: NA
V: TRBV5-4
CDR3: CASSSGTVHGYTF
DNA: TGTGCCAGCAGCTCGGGTACAGTCCATGGCTACACCTTC

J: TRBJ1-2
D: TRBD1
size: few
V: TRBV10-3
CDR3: CAISGTGASYGYTF
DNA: TGTGCCATCAGTGGGACAGGGGCGAGCTATGGCTACACCTTC

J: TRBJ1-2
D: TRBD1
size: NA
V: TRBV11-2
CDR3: CASSPGQMYGYTF
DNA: TGTGCCAGCAGCCCGGGACAGATGTATGGCTACACCTTC

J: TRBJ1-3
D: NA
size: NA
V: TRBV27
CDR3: CASSLRLGTGNTIYF
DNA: TGTGCCAGCAGTTTAAGGCTTGGGACTGGAAACACCATATATTTT

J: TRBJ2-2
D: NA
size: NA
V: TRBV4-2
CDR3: CASSQDLGLNTGELFF
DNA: TGTGCCAGCAGCCAAGATCTTGGACTGAACACCGGGGAGCTGTTTTTT

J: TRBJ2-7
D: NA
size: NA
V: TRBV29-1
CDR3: CSVVTYEQYF
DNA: TGCAGCGTTGTAACCTACGAGCAGTACTTC

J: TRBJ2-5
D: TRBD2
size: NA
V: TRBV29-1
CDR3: CSVAGLAGGPWTQYF
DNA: TGCAGCGTCGCAGGACTAGCGGGAGGGCCTTGGACCCAGTACTTC

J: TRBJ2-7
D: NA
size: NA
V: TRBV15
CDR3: CATSTHGGSYEQYF
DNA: TGTGCCACCAGCACCCACGGAGGTTCCTACGAGCAGTACTTC

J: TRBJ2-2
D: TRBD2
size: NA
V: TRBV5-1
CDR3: CASTPGGTANTGELFF
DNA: TGCGCCAGCACCCCCGGGGGGACCGCGAACACCGGGGAGCTGTTTTTT

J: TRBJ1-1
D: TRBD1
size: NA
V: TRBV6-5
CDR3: CASSWTGRLLNTEAFF
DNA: TGTGCCAGCAGTTGGACAGGTCGTTTATTGAACACTGAAGCTTTCTTT

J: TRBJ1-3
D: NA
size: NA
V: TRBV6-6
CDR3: CASSIPPGDTIYF
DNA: TGTGCCAGCAGCATACCACCAGGAGACACCATATATTTT

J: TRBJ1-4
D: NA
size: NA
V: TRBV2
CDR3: CASSAYDRYRREKLFF
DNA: TGTGCCAGCAGTGCTTATGACAGATATCGGCGTGAAAAACTGTTTTTT

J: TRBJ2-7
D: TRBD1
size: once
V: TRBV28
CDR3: CASSSVTGDIHYEQYF
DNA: TGTGCCAGCAGTTCCGTGACAGGGGACATCCACTACGAGCAGTACTTC

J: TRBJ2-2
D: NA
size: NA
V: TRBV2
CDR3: CATFVGAGELFF
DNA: TGTGCCACCTTCGTTGGGGCCGGGGAGCTGTTTTTT

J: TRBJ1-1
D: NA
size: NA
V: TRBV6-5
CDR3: CASSYYRTLNTEAFF
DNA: TGTGCCAGCAGTTACTACCGGACGTTGAACACTGAAGCTTTCTTT

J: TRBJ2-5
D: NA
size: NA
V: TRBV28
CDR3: CASRPLVAMTNNQETQYF
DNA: TGTGCCAGCAGACCCCTCGTTGCCATGACAAACAACCAAGAGACCCAGTACTTC

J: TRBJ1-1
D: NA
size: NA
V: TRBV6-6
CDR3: CASIDTEAFF
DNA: TGTGCCAGCATAGACACTGAAGCTTTCTTT

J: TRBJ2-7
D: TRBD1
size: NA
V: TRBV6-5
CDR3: CASSYSSGQGLYEQYF
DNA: TGTGCCAGCAGTTACTCTTCGGGACAGGGTTTGTACGAGCAGTACTTC

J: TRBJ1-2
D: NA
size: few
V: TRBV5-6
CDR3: CASSWQGGYTF
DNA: TGTGCCAGCAGCTGGCAGGGTGGCTACACCTTC

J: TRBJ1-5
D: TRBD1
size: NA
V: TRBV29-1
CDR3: CSARTGGNQPQHF
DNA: TGCAGCGCGAGGACAGGGGGCAATCAGCCCCAGCATTTT

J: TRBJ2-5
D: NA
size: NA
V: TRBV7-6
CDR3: CASSLVQWETQYF
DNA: TGTGCCAGCAGCTTAGTCCAATGGGAGACCCAGTACTTC

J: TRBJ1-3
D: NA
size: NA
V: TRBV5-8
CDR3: CASSFSGNSGNTIYF
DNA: TGTGCCAGCAGCTTTTCCGGTAACTCTGGAAACACCATATATTTT